Listed here are 28 T cell receptor beta chains from one sample, sequenced in a study of cytomegalovirus exposure and HLA in healthy donors. PCR amplification relied on 60 Vbeta primers (plus 13 Jbeta primers). Produced via immunoSEQ multiplex PCR; TCRdb's table is partial and in-frame only. The sample includes 60,000 to 65,000 clones, 87% of them seen just once. Specimen: PBMCs. The receptors come from a young man in good health and CMV-seronegative.

The chain recombines TRBV10-3 with TRBJ2-7, with 9 bases matching TRBD1. The CDR3 extends over 17 amino acids. V was pared by 3 bases and J by 2 bases, with 11 bases of the junction left unmatched. Germline assignment: CDR1 ENHRY and CDR2 SYGVKD. The CDR3 reads CAISDLGRTGEPYEQYF. The CDR3 DNA sequence: TGTGCCATCAGTGATCTGGGTAGGACAGGGGAACCCTACGAGCAGTACTTC.

The rearrangement uses TRBV20-1 and TRBJ2-5, with D possibly matching TRBD2 (6 bases). The germline V gene has CDR1 DFQATT and CDR2 SNEGSKA (reference sequence). The CDR3 extends over 11 amino acids. The V and J ends lost 6 bases and 5 bases respectively, with 10 bases between them. DNA of the CDR3: TGCAGTGCGGGCGCGGGGGAGACCCAGTACTTC. Its protein is CSAGAGETQYF.

This rearrangement joins TRBV28 to TRBJ1-2; 8 bases map to TRBD1. V was clipped by 5 bases and J by 3 bases; unmatched bases: 8. The CDR3 spans 15 residues. Germline CDR1 and CDR2: MDHEN and SYDVKM. The CDR3 here is CASSPGQGWDYGYTF. The DNA of the CDR3 is TGTGCCAGCAGTCCAGGACAGGGTTGGGACTATGGCTACACCTTC.

CDR3 bases: TGTGCCTGGAGCGGACTCAGGGGCTACACCTTC. Translated: CAWSGLRGYTF. The V gene is TRBV30, the J gene TRBJ1-2; no clear D gene. The V end lost 3 bases, the J end lost 8 bases, and 10 bases lay between the germline ends. The CDR3 covers 11 residues. The germline CDR1 and CDR2 sequences are GTSNPN and SVGIG (reference sequence).

The chain recombines TRBV6-1 with TRBJ1-3; D is ambiguous. CDR3 length equals 13 residues. Between the trimmed V and J ends, which lost 4 bases and 3 bases, there was a span of 7 bases. Per the germline V gene, CDR1 is MNHNS and CDR2 is SASEGT. The CDR3: CASSVGVGNTIYF. The DNA for the CDR3 is TGTGCCAGCAGTGTCGGGGTTGGAAACACCATATATTTT.

The chain employs TRBV9 and TRBJ2-1; TRBD2 matches at 8 bases. J gave up 9 bases and V 3 bases, and 11 bases lay outside the gene matches. Germline-derived CDR1 and CDR2 are SGDLS and YYNGEE. This CDR3 has 15 residues. The CDR3 region has the DNA TGTGCCAGCAGCGGTACGGGGGGGGCCGGTATTGAGCAGTTCTTC. It yields the protein CASSGTGGAGIEQFF. Supplemented by reference TRBV9 and TRBJ2-1, the full variable domain reads DSGVTQTPKHLITATGQRVTLRCSPRSGDLSVYWYQQSLDQGLQFLIQYYNGEERAKGNILERFSAQQFPDLHSELNLSSLELGDSALYFCASSGTGGAGIEQFFGPGTRLTVL.

The rearrangement uses TRBV6-4 and TRBJ2-2; TRBD2 matches 7 bases. The CDR3 is made up of 13 amino acids. Germline CDR1 is MRHNA and CDR2 is SNTAGT. Germline trimming cut 6 bases from V and 7 bases from J; bases unmatched to any gene: 5. In nucleotides, the CDR3 is TGTGCCAGCAGCAAGACGGGAGGCGGGGAGCTGTTTTTT. Translation gives CASSKTGGGELFF.

The chain uses TRBV10-3 and TRBJ1-2; D is ambiguous. Germline values: CDR1 ENHRY, CDR2 SYGVKD. Trimming shortened V by 2 bases and J by 8 bases, and 12 bases separated the two germline ends. The CDR3 is 13 amino acids. CDR3 nucleotide sequence: TGTGCCATCAGTGAGATGACTTGGGTGGGCTACACCTTC. This encodes CAISEMTWVGYTF.

The rearrangement links TRBV11-2 to TRBJ1-1, with D maybe TRBD1 (5 bases). V gave up 5 bases and J gave up 0 bases, with 13 bases separating them. This CDR3 spans 15 amino acids. Germline CDR1 SGHAT, CDR2 FQNNGV. CDR3 in amino acids: CASSLSRALNTEAFF. The CDR3 bases are TGTGCCAGCAGCCTGAGCAGGGCCTTGAACACTGAAGCTTTCTTT.

The chain joins TRBV10-3 to TRBJ1-5; 7 bases agree with TRBD1. The germline V gene encodes CDR1 ENHRY and CDR2 SYGVKD. The V gene end was trimmed by 5 bases and the J gene end by 5 bases; junction bases not matched to a gene: 3. The CDR3 has 13 amino acids. CDR3 loop: CAISRDRDQPQHF. CDR3 in DNA: TGTGCCATCAGTAGAGACAGGGATCAGCCCCAGCATTTT.

This sequence joins TRBV28 and TRBJ1-2; TRBD1 aligns across 7 bases. Germline V gene lookup returns CDR1 MDHEN and CDR2 SYDVKM. With V trimmed by 4 bases and J by 6 bases, 2 bases remained unmatched. The CDR3 loop spans 12 amino acids. CDR3 DNA: TGTGCCAGCAGTTGGGACAGCAATGGCTACACCTTC. This gives the protein CASSWDSNGYTF.

This clone showed up just once. The chain uses TRBV7-8 and TRBJ1-1; D gene unclear. V lost 1 base, J lost 8 bases, and 8 bases lay in between. This CDR3 contains 12 residues. Germline assignment: CDR1 SGHVS and CDR2 FQNEAQ. Written as DNA, the CDR3 is TGTGCCAGCAGCTTAGTGAGAGGAGAAGCTTTCTTT. Translated, it gives CASSLVRGEAFF.

This rearrangement joins TRBV5-1 to TRBJ1-3; D is perhaps TRBD1 (5 bases). Germline lookup yields CDR1 SGHRS and CDR2 YFSETQ. This CDR3 has 16 residues. V was pared by 4 bases and J by 0 bases, with 14 bases between. The DNA of the CDR3 is TGCGCCAGCAGCGGCGGGACGGTCAGCTCTGGAAACACCATATATTTT. Translating it yields CASSGGTVSSGNTIYF.

The chain carries TRBV7-8 and TRBJ2-5; no firm D call. The CDR3 sequence is 13 residues long. Germline V gives CDR1 SGHVS, CDR2 FQNEAQ. Trimming stripped 5 bases from V and 4 bases from J, with 11 bases between. The CDR3 spells CASSPQTGETQYF. The CDR3 DNA sequence: TGTGCCAGCAGCCCTCAAACGGGAGAGACCCAGTACTTC.

The chain combines TRBV10-3 with TRBJ2-7; 7 bases fit TRBD1. From germline, CDR1 is ENHRY and CDR2 SYGVKD. CDR3 length: 15 residues. V lost 4 bases to trimming and J lost 4 bases; unmatched junction nucleotides: 10. The CDR3 DNA follows: TGTGCCATCAGTGGGGGAACCGACAGGGTTTACGAGCAGTACTTC. Protein product: CAISGGTDRVYEQYF.

This chain connects TRBV27 to TRBJ1-6; 7 bases match TRBD1. The CDR3 totals 14 residues. Germline V gene data show CDR1 as MNHEY and CDR2 as SMNVEV (reference sequence). The ends lost 7 bases at V and 6 bases at J; junction bases unmatched: 6. CDR3 in amino acids: CASTPGQPNSPLHF. In nucleotides, the CDR3 is TGTGCCAGCACCCCGGGACAGCCTAATTCACCCCTCCACTTT.

This clone was observed a few times. The chain has TRBV18 and TRBJ2-2, with D tentatively TRBD1 (5 bases). This CDR3 is built from 15 residues. The germline gives CDR1 KGHSH, CDR2 LQKENI. The V end was cut by 0 bases, the J end by 6 bases, with 11 bases between. The CDR3 sequence: CASSPPGQGAGELFF. CDR3 nucleotides: TGTGCCAGCTCACCACCGGGGCAAGGAGCCGGGGAGCTGTTTTTT.

The rearrangement joins TRBV28 to TRBJ2-5; no reliable D call. Deletions cut 10 bases from V and 5 bases from J, with 14 bases between. Germline assignment: CDR1 MDHEN and CDR2 SYDVKM. This CDR3 contains 12 residues. The CDR3, as DNA: TGTGCCATCCGGTTAAGATGGGAGACCCAGTACTTC. This sequence encodes CAIRLRWETQYF. The full variable domain, its missing parts supplied by reference TRBV28 and TRBJ2-5, is DVKVTQSSRYLVKRTGEKVFLECVQDMDHENMFWYRQDPGLGLRLIYFSYDVKMKEKGDIPEGYSVSREKKERFSLILESASTNQTSMYLCAIRLRWETQYFGPGTRLLVL.

This clone has just one count. This chain connects TRBV5-8 to TRBJ1-4; D is perhaps TRBD1 (5 bases). Between the trimmed V and J ends, which lost 4 bases and 7 bases, there was a span of 23 bases. Germline V gives CDR1 SGHTS, CDR2 YDEGEE. CDR3 length: 17 residues. CDR3 loop: CASSPGTGSILFEKLFF. DNA of the CDR3: TGTGCCAGCAGCCCCGGAACAGGTTCGATATTGTTTGAAAAACTGTTTTTT.

The CDR3 nucleotides are TGTGCCACCAGCAGAGATAAGCAGGGGGCAGGTCAGCCCCAGCATTTT. Translation gives CATSRDKQGAGQPQHF. The chain is built from TRBV15 and TRBJ1-5, with TRBD1 matching over 8 bases. The CDR3 extends over 16 amino acids. Trimming cost V 0 bases and J 6 bases; bases outside gene matches: 7. The germline gives CDR1 LNHNV, CDR2 YYDKDF (reference sequence). Full variable domain (missing parts from reference TRBV15 and TRBJ1-5): DAMVIQNPRYQVTQFGKPVTLSCSQTLNHNVMYWYQQKSSQAPKLLFHYYDKDFNNEADTPDNFQSRRPNTSFCFLDIRSPGLGDTAMYLCATSRDKQGAGQPQHFGDGTRLSIL.

The J gene is TRBJ2-1, the V gene TRBV12-5, with 10 bases lining up with TRBD1. The CDR3 extends over 16 amino acids. Germline assignment: CDR1 LGHNT and CDR2 FRNRAP. With V trimmed by 0 bases and J by 4 bases, 3 bases remained unmatched. As DNA, the CDR3 is TGTGCTAGTGGTTTGGTCTTGGGACAGGGGTACAATGAGCAGTTCTTC. Translation gives CASGLVLGQGYNEQFF.

The rearrangement joins TRBV30 to TRBJ1-5; D might be TRBD1 (5 bases). Germline V gene lookup returns CDR1 GTSNPN and CDR2 SVGIG (reference sequence). Deletions cut 3 bases from V and 4 bases from J, with 13 bases between. The CDR3 is 14 amino acids. CDR3 amino acids: CAWSDGQGNQPQHF. In nucleotides, the CDR3 is TGTGCCTGGAGCGACGGGCAGGGAAATCAGCCCCAGCATTTT.

This sequence joins TRBV4-1 and TRBJ2-7, with 9 nucleotides matching TRBD2. The CDR3 spans 15 residues. V was clipped by 0 bases and J by 3 bases; unmatched bases: 3. Germline V gene sequence: CDR1 MGHRA, CDR2 YSYEKL. The DNA of the CDR3 is TGCGCCAGCAGCCAAGATCGGCGGGGGGGCTACGAGCAGTACTTC. It translates to CASSQDRRGGYEQYF.

V usage is TRBV2 and J usage is TRBJ1-5, with TRBD1 matching 7 bases. The J segment lost 5 bases and the V segment lost 6 bases, leaving 7 bases of the junction unmatched. The CDR3 is 14 amino acids. Germline CDR1 and CDR2: SNHLY and FYNNEI. Written as DNA, the CDR3 is TGTGCCAGCAGGCAAACAGGGGTAGATCAGCCCCAGCATTTT. It is translated as CASRQTGVDQPQHF.

The gene calls are TRBV6-1 and TRBJ2-7; tentatively, D is TRBD2 (5 bases). V was cut by 6 bases and J by 2 bases, with 11 bases left in between. The length of the CDR3 is 13 residues. CDR1 is MNHNS, CDR2 SASEGT, per germline. The CDR3 DNA reads as TGTGCCAGCAGCCACCGGGAAGCCTACGAGCAGTACTTC. It is translated as CASSHREAYEQYF.

This chain links TRBV6-1 with TRBJ2-7; maybe TRBD2 (5 bases). Germline CDR1 is MNHNS and CDR2 is SASEGT. This CDR3 spans 14 amino acids. Trimming shortened V by 3 bases and J by 2 bases, and 11 bases separated the two germline ends. The CDR3, as DNA: TGTGCCAGCAGTGACTTTGGGAGTACCTACGAGCAGTACTTC. Translated: CASSDFGSTYEQYF.

V is TRBV23-1 and J is TRBJ2-5, with 10 bases lining up with TRBD1. TRBV23-1 is an ORF, with its function uncertain. V lost 1 base to trimming and J lost 4 bases; unmatched junction nucleotides: 0. The CDR3 is made up of 14 amino acids. The CDR3 protein is CASSQWDRGETQYF. In DNA, the CDR3 is TGCGCCAGCAGTCAATGGGACAGGGGAGAGACCCAGTACTTC.

The rearrangement joins TRBV11-2 to TRBJ1-1; D may be TRBD1 (5 bases). Trimming pared 5 bases from V and 5 bases from J, leaving 15 bases between. The CDR3 extends over 14 amino acids. Germline V gene sequence: CDR1 SGHAT, CDR2 FQNNGV. In DNA form, the CDR3 reads TGTGCCAGCAGCCTAGTGAGCGGGGGAACTGAAGCTTTCTTT. As protein: CASSLVSGGTEAFF.